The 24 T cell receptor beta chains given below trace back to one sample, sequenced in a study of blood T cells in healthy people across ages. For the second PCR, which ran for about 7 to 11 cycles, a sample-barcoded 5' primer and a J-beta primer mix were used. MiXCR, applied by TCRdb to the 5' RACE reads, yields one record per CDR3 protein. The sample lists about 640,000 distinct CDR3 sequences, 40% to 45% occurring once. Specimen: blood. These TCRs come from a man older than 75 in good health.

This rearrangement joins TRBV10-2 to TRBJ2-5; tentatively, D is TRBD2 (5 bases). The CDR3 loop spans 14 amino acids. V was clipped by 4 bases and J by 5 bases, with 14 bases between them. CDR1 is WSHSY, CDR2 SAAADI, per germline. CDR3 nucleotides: TGCGCCAGCAGTGGGTGGGCTAGCTTGGAGACCCAGTACTTC. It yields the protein CASSGWASLETQYF.

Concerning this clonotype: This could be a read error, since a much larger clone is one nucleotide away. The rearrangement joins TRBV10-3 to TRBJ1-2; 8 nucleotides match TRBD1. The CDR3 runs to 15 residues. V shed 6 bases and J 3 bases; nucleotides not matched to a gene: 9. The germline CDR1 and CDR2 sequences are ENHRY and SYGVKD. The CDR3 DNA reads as TGTGCCATCAGCATAACTACAGGGGGTGACTATGGCTACACCTTC. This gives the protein CAISITTGGDYGYTF.

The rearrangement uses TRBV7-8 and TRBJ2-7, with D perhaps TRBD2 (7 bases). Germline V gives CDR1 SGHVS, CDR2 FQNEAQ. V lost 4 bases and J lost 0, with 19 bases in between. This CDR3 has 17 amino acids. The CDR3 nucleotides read TGTGCCAGCAGCTCGCCCGTGGGGGGGGCACTCTCCTACGAGCAGTACTTC. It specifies CASSSPVGGALSYEQYF.

CDR3 nucleotide sequence: TGCAGTGCCTCGATAGACATCCATGGCTACACCTTC. Translation: CSASIDIHGYTF. The chain recombines TRBV20-1 with TRBJ1-2, with D unresolved. The V gene lost 6 bases and the J gene lost 6 bases, with 14 bases spanning the gap. There are 12 residues in the CDR3. The germline CDR1 and CDR2 sequences are DFQATT and SNEGSKA (reference sequence).

The CDR3 loop reads CASSFLSGGLAGYEQYF. Written as DNA, the CDR3 is TGTGCCAGCAGTTTTCTAAGTGGGGGACTAGCGGGCTACGAGCAGTACTTC. V usage is TRBV7-9 and J usage is TRBJ2-7, with 12 bases identical to TRBD2. The CDR3 sequence is 17 residues long. Germline values: CDR1 SEHNR, CDR2 FQNEAQ (reference sequence). V was clipped by 6 bases and J by 3 bases; unmatched bases: 12.

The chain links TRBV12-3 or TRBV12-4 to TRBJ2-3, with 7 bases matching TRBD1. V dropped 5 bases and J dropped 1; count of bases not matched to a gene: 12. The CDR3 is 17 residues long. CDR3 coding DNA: TGTGCCAGCAGTCGGGTGGGAAAGGGGGCGGGCACAGATACGCAGTATTTT. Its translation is CASSRVGKGAGTDTQYF.

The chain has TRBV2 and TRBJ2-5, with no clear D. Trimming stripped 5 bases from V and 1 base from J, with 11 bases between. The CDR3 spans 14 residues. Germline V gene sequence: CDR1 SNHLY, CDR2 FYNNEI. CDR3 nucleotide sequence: TGTGCCAGCAGTTCAGGCCTGCGCCAAGAGACCCAGTACTTC. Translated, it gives CASSSGLRQETQYF.

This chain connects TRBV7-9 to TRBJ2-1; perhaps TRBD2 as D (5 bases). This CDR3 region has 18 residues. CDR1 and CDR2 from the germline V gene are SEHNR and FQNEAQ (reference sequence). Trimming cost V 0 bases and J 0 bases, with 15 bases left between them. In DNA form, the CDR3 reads TGTGCCAGCAGCTTAGCGGCGGTAGTTGGGAGCTCCTACAATGAGCAGTTCTTC. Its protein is CASSLAAVVGSSYNEQFF.

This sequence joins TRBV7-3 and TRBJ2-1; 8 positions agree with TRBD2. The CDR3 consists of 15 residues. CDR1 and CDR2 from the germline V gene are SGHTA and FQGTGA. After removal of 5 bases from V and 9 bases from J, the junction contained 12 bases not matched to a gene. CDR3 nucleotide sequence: TGTGCCAGCAGCCCCCTCCTCGGACTAGCTAGTGAGCAGTTCTTC. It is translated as CASSPLLGLASEQFF.

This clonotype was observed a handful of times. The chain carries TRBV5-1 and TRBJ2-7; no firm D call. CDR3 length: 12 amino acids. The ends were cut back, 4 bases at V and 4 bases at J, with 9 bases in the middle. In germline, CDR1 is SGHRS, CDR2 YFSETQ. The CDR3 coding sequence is TGCGCCAGCAGCGCGAATGCGTACGAGCAGTACTTC. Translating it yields CASSANAYEQYF.

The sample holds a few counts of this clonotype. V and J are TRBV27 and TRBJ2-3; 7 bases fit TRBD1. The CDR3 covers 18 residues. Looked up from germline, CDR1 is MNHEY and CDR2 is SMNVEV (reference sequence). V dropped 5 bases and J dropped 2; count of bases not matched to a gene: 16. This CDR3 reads CASSPRERTGLITDTQYF. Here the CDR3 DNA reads TGTGCCAGCAGTCCACGGGAACGGACAGGCCTCATCACAGATACGCAGTATTTT.

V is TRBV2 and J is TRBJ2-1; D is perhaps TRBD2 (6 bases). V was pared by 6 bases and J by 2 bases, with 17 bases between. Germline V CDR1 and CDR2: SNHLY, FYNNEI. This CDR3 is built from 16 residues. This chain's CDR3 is CASSAQGWGAYNEQFF. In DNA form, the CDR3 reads TGTGCCAGCAGCGCCCAAGGCTGGGGGGCCTACAATGAGCAGTTCTTC.

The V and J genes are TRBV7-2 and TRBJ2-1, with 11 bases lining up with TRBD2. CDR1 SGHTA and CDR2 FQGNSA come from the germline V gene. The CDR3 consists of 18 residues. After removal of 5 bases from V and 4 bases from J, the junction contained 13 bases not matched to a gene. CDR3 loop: CASSPRLAGPTLYNEQFF. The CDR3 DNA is TGTGCCAGCAGCCCGCGACTAGCGGGGCCTACCTTATACAATGAGCAGTTCTTC.

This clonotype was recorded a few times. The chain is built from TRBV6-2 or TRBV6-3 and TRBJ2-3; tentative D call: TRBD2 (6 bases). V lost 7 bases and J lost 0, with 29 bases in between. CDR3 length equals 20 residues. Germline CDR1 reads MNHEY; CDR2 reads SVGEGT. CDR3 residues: CASTLRGGTENRASTDTQYF. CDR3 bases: TGTGCCAGCACCCTGAGGGGCGGGACGGAGAACAGAGCTAGCACAGATACGCAGTATTTT.

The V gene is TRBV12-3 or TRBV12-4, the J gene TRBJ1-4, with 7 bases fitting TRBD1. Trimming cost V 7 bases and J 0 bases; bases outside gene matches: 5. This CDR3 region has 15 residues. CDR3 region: CASTRQGATNEKLFF. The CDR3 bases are TGTGCCAGCACCAGACAGGGAGCAACTAATGAAAAACTGTTTTTT.

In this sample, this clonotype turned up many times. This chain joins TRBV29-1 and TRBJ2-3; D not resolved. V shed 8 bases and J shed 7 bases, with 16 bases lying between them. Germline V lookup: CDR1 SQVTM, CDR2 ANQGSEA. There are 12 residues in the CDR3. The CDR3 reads CSSNDDGYTQYF. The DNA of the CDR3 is TGCAGCTCTAATGACGACGGCTATACGCAGTATTTT.

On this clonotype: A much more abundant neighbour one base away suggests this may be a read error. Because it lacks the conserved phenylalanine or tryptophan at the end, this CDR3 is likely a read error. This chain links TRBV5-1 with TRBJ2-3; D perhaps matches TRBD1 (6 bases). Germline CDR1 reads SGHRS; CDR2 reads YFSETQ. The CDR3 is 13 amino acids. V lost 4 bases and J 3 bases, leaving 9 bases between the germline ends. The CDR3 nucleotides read TGCGCCAGCAGCAGGGACAAAACAGATACGCAGTATATT. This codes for CASSRDKTDTQYI.

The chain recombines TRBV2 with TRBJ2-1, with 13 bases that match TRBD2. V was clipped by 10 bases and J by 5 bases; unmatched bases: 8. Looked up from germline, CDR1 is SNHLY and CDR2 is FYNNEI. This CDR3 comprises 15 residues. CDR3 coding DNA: TGTGCCACCTCACAGACTAGCGGGGGGAACAATGAGCAGTTCTTC. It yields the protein CATSQTSGGNNEQFF.

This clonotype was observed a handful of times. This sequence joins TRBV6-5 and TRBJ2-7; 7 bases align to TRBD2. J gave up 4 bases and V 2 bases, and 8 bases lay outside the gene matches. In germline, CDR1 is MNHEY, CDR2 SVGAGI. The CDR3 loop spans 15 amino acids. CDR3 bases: TGTGCCAGCAGTTACAGTCGGCGGGAGTTTTACGAGCAGTACTTC. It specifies CASSYSRREFYEQYF.

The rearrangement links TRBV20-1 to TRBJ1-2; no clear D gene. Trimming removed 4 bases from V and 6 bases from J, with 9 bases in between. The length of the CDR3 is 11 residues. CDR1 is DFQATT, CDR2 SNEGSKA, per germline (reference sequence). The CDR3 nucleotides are TGCAGTGCTATCCTCAAGGATGGCTACACCTTC. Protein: CSAILKDGYTF.

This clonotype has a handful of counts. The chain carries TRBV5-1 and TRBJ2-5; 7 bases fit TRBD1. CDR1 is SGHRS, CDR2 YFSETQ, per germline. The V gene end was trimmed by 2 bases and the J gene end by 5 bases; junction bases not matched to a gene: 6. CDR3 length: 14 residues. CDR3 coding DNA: TGCGCCAGCAGCTTTGACAGGGCTTTGGAGACCCAGTACTTC. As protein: CASSFDRALETQYF.

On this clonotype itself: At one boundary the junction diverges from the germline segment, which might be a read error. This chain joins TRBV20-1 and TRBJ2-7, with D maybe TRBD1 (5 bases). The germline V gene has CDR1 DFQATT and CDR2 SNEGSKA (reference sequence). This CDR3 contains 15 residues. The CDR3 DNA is TGCGGTGCTAGAGTAAGGGGTTCTATCTCCTACGAGCAGTACTTC. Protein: CGARVRGSISYEQYF.

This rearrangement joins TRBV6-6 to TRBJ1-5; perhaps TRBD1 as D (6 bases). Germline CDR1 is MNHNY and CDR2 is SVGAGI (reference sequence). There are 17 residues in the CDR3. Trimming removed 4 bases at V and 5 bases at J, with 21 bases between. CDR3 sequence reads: CASSSRKGGRADQPQHF. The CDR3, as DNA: TGTGCCAGCAGTTCTCGTAAAGGGGGAAGGGCGGATCAGCCCCAGCATTTT.

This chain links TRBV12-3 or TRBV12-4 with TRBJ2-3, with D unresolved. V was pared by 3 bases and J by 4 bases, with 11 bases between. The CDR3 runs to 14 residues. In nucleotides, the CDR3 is TGTGCCAGCAGTTTTGGGGTGGCAGCAGATACGCAGTATTTT. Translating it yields CASSFGVAADTQYF.